This T cell receptor beta chain was captured by sequencing in a study of blood T cells in healthy people across ages. A J-beta primer mix and a sample-barcoded 5' primer were used in a second PCR of about 7 to 11 cycles. TCRdb fed the 5' RACE reads into MiXCR, producing one record per CDR3 protein. This table has about 1.5 million distinct CDR3 sequences, approximately 40% appearing once. Each donor supplied around 10 milliliters of peripheral blood. A word on this clonotype: Its target is unknown.

Study-level results: With donor CMV status unknown, expanded clonotype changes were possibly confounded.

This clonotype was sampled from a woman between 18 and 29 years old in good health. Sequences were obtained from blood.

CDR3 bases: TGTGCCAGCGCCGGGACAGCAATGAACACTGAAGCTTTCTTT. Its translation: CASAGTAMNTEAFF. The gene calls are TRBV6-1 and TRBJ1-1; 7 bases agree with TRBD1. CDR1 and CDR2 (germline): MNHNS, SASEGT. With 8 bases clipped from V and 0 bases from J, the junction kept 6 bases outside the gene matches. This CDR3 comprises 14 residues.